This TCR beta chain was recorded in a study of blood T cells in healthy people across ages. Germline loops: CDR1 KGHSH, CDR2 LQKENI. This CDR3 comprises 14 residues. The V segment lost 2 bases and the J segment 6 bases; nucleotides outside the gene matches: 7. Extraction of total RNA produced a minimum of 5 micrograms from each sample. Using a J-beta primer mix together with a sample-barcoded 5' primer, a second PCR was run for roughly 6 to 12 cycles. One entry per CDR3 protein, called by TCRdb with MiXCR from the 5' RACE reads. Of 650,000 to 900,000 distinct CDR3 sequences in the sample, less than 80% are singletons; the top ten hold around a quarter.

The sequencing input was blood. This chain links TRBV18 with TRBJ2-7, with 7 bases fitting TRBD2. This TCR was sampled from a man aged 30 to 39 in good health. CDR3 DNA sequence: TGTGCCAGCTCACCAGATCTCTGGGAGGGCGAGCAGTACTTC. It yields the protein CASSPDLWEGEQYF.